This TCR beta chain emerged from a study of T cell repertoires in cytomegalovirus infection. Study as a whole: A matching HLA type, together with CMV infection, was signaled by public TCR beta signatures.

TCRdb re-derived calls from the reads in MiXCR, one entry per CDR3 protein. Seen here are hundreds of thousands of distinct CDR3 sequences, under 20% observed once, and the top ten hold approximately 12%. The length of the CDR3 is 18 residues. Germline trimming cut 5 bases from V and 3 bases from J; bases unmatched to any gene: 14. Germline values: CDR1 PRHDT, CDR2 FYEKMQ (reference sequence). The chain employs TRBV13 and TRBJ2-1; 9 positions agree with TRBD2. Material: PBMCs. The source of this sequence is a human donor in good health (CMV status not recorded). Some clones in this sample may be carry-over from other donors' samples. CDR3 residues: CASSRGGVAGAVYNEQFF. CDR3 sequence (DNA): TGTGCCAGCAGCCGTGGGGGCGTAGCGGGGGCCGTCTACAATGAGCAGTTCTTC.